Sequencing of this TCR beta chain was carried out in a study of T cell repertoires in cytomegalovirus infection. Across the whole study: Through public TCR beta signatures, both CMV infection and matching HLA type were indicated.

The CDR3 loop spans 14 amino acids. The germline V gene encodes CDR1 MGHRA and CDR2 YSYEKL. The V segment lost 5 bases and the J segment 8 bases; nucleotides outside the gene matches: 9. Notes on the study in general: Across the ex vivo response, the dominant clonotypes were HLA-C-restricted CMV-specific TCR beta clonotypes. Identification of carriers of CMV plus the relevant HLA was performed using cumulative public TCR beta family frequency.

TCRdb passed the reads through MiXCR, listing each CDR3 protein once. The table records around 630,000 distinct CDR3 sequences, about 24% of them present only once. Comment on this clonotype: As yet, its antigen is unknown.

This TCR was recovered from a human donor in good health (CMV status not recorded). Some clones in this sample may be carry-over from other donors' samples. The sample comprised CD8+ T cells from PBMCs. The chain uses TRBV4-1 and TRBJ2-1; the match to TRBD2 covers 7 bases. The CDR3 coding sequence is TGCGCCAGCAGCTGGAGACTAGCTTCCTATGAGCAGTTCTTC. It translates to CASSWRLASYEQFF.